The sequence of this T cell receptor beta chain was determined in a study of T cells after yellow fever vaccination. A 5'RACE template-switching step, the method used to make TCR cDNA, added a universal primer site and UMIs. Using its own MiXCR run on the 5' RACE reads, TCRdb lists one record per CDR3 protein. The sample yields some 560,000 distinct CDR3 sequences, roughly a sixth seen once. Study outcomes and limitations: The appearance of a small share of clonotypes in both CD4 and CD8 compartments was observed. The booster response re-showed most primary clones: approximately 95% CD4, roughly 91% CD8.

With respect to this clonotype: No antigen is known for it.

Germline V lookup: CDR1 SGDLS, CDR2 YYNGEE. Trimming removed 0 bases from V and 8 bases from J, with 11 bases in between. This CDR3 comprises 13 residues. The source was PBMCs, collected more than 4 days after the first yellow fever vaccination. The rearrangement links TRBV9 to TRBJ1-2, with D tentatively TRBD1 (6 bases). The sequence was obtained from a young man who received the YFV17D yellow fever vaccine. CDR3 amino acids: CASSVARGDGYTF. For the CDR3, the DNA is TGTGCCAGCAGCGTAGCGAGGGGGGACGGCTACACCTTC.